This T cell receptor beta chain originates from a study of cytomegalovirus exposure and HLA in healthy donors. This clone was picked up a small number of times. Vbeta (60) and Jbeta (13) primers were used in the PCR. Libraries were prepared by immunoSEQ multiplex PCR; TCRdb keeps only in-frame clonotypes and omits some of them. The table records around 120,000 clones, 79% of them present only once. Per germline, CDR1 MNHNY and CDR2 SVGAGI (reference sequence). This CDR3 has 11 residues. With 2 bases removed from V and 14 bases from J, the gap between germline ends came to 12 bases. Sequencing was done on a sample of PBMCs. The clonotype originates from a young man in good health and CMV-seropositive. This chain uses TRBV6-6 with TRBJ1-1; tentative D call: TRBD1 (6 bases). The CDR3 bases are TGTGCCAGCAGTTACGACAGGTGGTGGTTCTTT. Its protein is CASSYDRWWFF.